This T cell receptor (beta chain) was retrieved from a study of OX40 agonist ivuxolimab in advanced cancers. Here immunoSEQ multiplex PCR was the method, and the copy in TCRdb shows in-frame clones only, minus some. The table records 80,000 to 100,000 clones, around 92% of them present only once. Trimming left V 10 bases short and J 4 bases short, with 14 bases between. This CDR3 spans 13 amino acids. Germline V gene data show CDR1 as SNHLY and CDR2 as FYNNEI. This chain uses TRBV2 with TRBJ1-5; perhaps TRBD1 as D (5 bases). The receptor was isolated from an adult with an advanced solid tumor such as melanoma, head and neck, liver or kidney cancer. Sample: CD4+ or CD8+ T cells sorted from blood, taken in a trial of the OX40 agonist ivuxolimab. This CDR3 is CATSGTANQPQHF. As DNA, the CDR3 is TGTGCCACCTCCGGGACCGCGAATCAGCCCCAGCATTTT.